The 21 T cell receptor beta chains given below trace back to one sample, sequenced in a study of OX40 agonist ivuxolimab in advanced cancers. Clones were read by immunoSEQ multiplex PCR, and TCRdb kept only the in-frame ones, dropping some. This table holds some 45,000 clones, 60% to 80% found once. Material: CD4+ or CD8+ T cells sorted from blood, obtained in a trial of the OX40 agonist ivuxolimab. All receptors derive from an adult with an advanced solid tumor such as melanoma, head and neck, liver or kidney cancer.

The gene calls are TRBV6-6 and TRBJ2-5; D is undetermined. CDR1 and CDR2 from the germline V gene are MNHNY and SVGAGI (reference sequence). Deletions cut 10 bases from V and 5 bases from J, with 17 bases between. The CDR3 has 13 residues. The DNA of the CDR3 is TGTGCCAACAAAGGGTCCCCAAGCGAGACCCAGTACTTC. It is translated as CANKGSPSETQYF.

The V gene is TRBV5-4, the J gene TRBJ1-1, with D possibly TRBD1 on 5 matching bases. V gave up 0 bases and J gave up 5 bases, with 8 bases separating them. CDR3 length: 13 residues. The germline V gene has CDR1 SGHNT and CDR2 YYREEE (reference sequence). In DNA form, the CDR3 reads TGTGCCAGCAGCTTGGACGGGGGGACTGAAGCTTTCTTT. It codes for CASSLDGGTEAFF.

V is TRBV29-1 and J is TRBJ1-1; 7 nucleotides agree with TRBD1. The CDR3 sequence is 13 residues long. The germline V gene encodes CDR1 SQVTM and CDR2 ANQGSEA. V gave up 7 bases and J gave up 1 base; unmatched junction bases: 6. The CDR3 sequence is CSAEDRKNTEAFF. The CDR3 coding sequence is TGCAGCGCCGAGGACAGGAAGAACACTGAAGCTTTCTTT.

The chain recombines TRBV30 with TRBJ1-1, with 11 nucleotides matching TRBD1. The CDR3 is made up of 16 amino acids. Germline values: CDR1 GTSNPN, CDR2 SVGIG (reference sequence). Losses at the gene ends were 3 bases for V and 7 bases for J; bases not matched to a gene: 13. CDR3 amino acids: CAWRESGTGGWNEAFF. Here the CDR3 DNA reads TGTGCCTGGAGGGAGTCCGGGACAGGGGGTTGGAATGAAGCTTTCTTT.

V usage is TRBV7-9 and J usage is TRBJ2-1; perhaps TRBD2 as D (6 bases). The V end was cut by 1 base, the J end by 0 bases, with 10 bases between. The germline V gene has CDR1 SEHNR and CDR2 FQNEAQ (reference sequence). The CDR3 totals 16 residues. The CDR3 is CASSLGGRSSYNEQFF. The CDR3 DNA reads as TGTGCCAGCAGCTTAGGGGGGAGGAGCTCCTACAATGAGCAGTTCTTC. The variable domain in full, completed from reference TRBV7-9 and TRBJ2-1, reads DTGVSQNPRHKITKRGQNVTFRCDPISEHNRLYWYRQTLGQGPEFLTYFQNEAQLEKSRLLSDRFSAERPKGSFSTLEIQRTEQGDSAMYLCASSLGGRSSYNEQFFGPGTRLTVL.

The sample holds one count of this clone. The V and J genes are TRBV15 and TRBJ1-5; no definite D call. This CDR3 is 15 amino acids long. Trimming pared 0 bases from V and 1 base from J, leaving 7 bases between. The germline CDR1 and CDR2 sequences are LNHNV and YYDKDF (reference sequence). This chain's CDR3 is CATSRDSGSNQPQHF. CDR3 bases: TGTGCCACCAGCAGAGATTCGGGGAGCAATCAGCCCCAGCATTTT.

This clone has just a few counts. The chain links TRBV19 to TRBJ1-5; D may be TRBD1 (6 bases). CDR1 is LNHDA, CDR2 SQIVND, per germline (reference sequence). Trimming took off 4 bases at V and 1 base at J, with 11 bases between the two ends. This CDR3 is 15 amino acids long. The CDR3 protein is CASSRGRQSNQPQHF. The CDR3 coding sequence is TGTGCCAGTAGTAGGGGGCGGCAGAGCAATCAGCCCCAGCATTTT.

The rearrangement uses TRBV11-2 and TRBJ2-1; D remains unclear. Trimming stripped 5 bases from V and 3 bases from J, with 11 bases between. Germline V gives CDR1 SGHAT, CDR2 FQNNGV. This CDR3 contains 14 residues. The CDR3 coding sequence is TGTGCCAGCAGCCCTGTATCCTACTACAATGAGCAGTTCTTC. It encodes CASSPVSYYNEQFF.

The chain joins TRBV28 to TRBJ2-1, with D possibly matching TRBD2 (5 bases). There are 14 residues in the CDR3. The V end was cut by 3 bases, the J end by 6 bases, with 12 bases between. CDR1 is MDHEN, CDR2 SYDVKM, per germline. The CDR3 here is CASSFSSGPNEQFF. CDR3 DNA sequence: TGTGCCAGCAGTTTTTCCAGCGGACCCAATGAGCAGTTCTTC.

The V and J genes are TRBV5-8 and TRBJ1-5; D remains ambiguous. V shed 1 base and J shed 0 bases, with 11 bases lying between them. The CDR3 has 16 amino acids. Germline lookup yields CDR1 SGHTS and CDR2 YDEGEE. The CDR3 bases are TGTGCCAGCAGCTTGTTAGACATTTATAGCAATCAGCCCCAGCATTTT. This gives the protein CASSLLDIYSNQPQHF. The whole variable domain, remainder taken from reference TRBV5-8 and TRBJ1-5, is EAGVTQSPTHLIKTRGQQATLRCSPISGHTSVYWYQQALGLGLQFLLWYDEGEERNRGNFPPRFSGRQFPNYSSELNVNALELEDSALYLCASSLLDIYSNQPQHFGDGTRLSIL.

V gene TRBV7-9 combines with J gene TRBJ2-3; 12 bases agree with TRBD2. The J segment lost 1 base and the V segment lost 3 bases, leaving 5 bases of the junction unmatched. There are 17 residues in the CDR3. Germline lookup yields CDR1 SEHNR and CDR2 FQNEAQ (reference sequence). DNA for the CDR3: TGTGCCAGCAGCTTGCCTAGCGGGAGGGCCGGCACAGATACGCAGTATTTT. Protein: CASSLPSGRAGTDTQYF. The whole variable domain, filled in from reference TRBV7-9 and TRBJ2-3, reads DTGVSQNPRHKITKRGQNVTFRCDPISEHNRLYWYRQTLGQGPEFLTYFQNEAQLEKSRLLSDRFSAERPKGSFSTLEIQRTEQGDSAMYLCASSLPSGRAGTDTQYFGPGTRLTVL.

This rearrangement joins TRBV6-5 to TRBJ1-5, with TRBD1 identical over 7 bases. Germline V gives CDR1 MNHEY, CDR2 SVGAGI. V lost 6 bases to trimming and J lost 2 bases; unmatched junction nucleotides: 7. The length of the CDR3 is 15 residues. CDR3 in DNA: TGTGCCAGCAGCACCAACAGGGGAGGCAATCAGCCCCAGCATTTT. Translated: CASSTNRGGNQPQHF.

V usage is TRBV7-2 and J usage is TRBJ2-7; D is tentatively TRBD1 or TRBD2 (5 bases each). From germline, CDR1 is SGHTA and CDR2 FQGNSA. There are 16 residues in the CDR3. V lost 6 bases and J lost 3, with 21 bases in between. CDR3 nucleotide sequence: TGTGCCAGCAGTCCTCAGTTTACTTCGGGGCTCTACGAGCAGTACTTC. This gives the protein CASSPQFTSGLYEQYF.

The chain uses TRBV7-2 and TRBJ2-5, with D tentatively TRBD1 or TRBD2 (6 bases each). Germline V lookup: CDR1 SGHTA, CDR2 FQGNSA. V dropped 0 bases and J dropped 5 bases, with 19 bases sitting between them. CDR3 length: 17 amino acids. CDR3 loop: CASSLAHFIGGPETQYF. CDR3 sequence (DNA): TGTGCCAGCAGCTTAGCTCATTTCATTGGGGGGCCGGAGACCCAGTACTTC.

The chain is built from TRBV21-1 and TRBJ2-2; TRBD1 is the table's D call, not checked against the DNA. TRBV21-1 is labeled a pseudogene. This CDR3 region has 14 residues. CDR3 DNA sequence: TGTGCCAGGGGGCACCCTTTGTTGCCCGGGGAGCTGTTTTTT. This translates into CARGHPLLPGELFF.

This chain joins TRBV6-5 and TRBJ2-2; the D gene is possibly TRBD2 (5 bases). Trimming removed 1 base at V and 8 bases at J, with 11 bases between. The CDR3 covers 14 residues. Germline V lookup: CDR1 MNHEY, CDR2 SVGAGI. In nucleotides, the CDR3 is TGTGCCAGCAGTTACTTAACTAGTACTGGGGAGCTGTTTTTT. Translation gives CASSYLTSTGELFF.

The chain is built from TRBV28 and TRBJ2-1, with D uncertain. Germline V gives CDR1 MDHEN, CDR2 SYDVKM. Trimming removed 6 bases at V and 4 bases at J, with 16 bases between. This CDR3 spans 15 amino acids. CDR3 coding DNA: TGTGCCAGCAGCCCCATTAGTGGGGTATACAATGAGCAGTTCTTC. Translating it yields CASSPISGVYNEQFF.

The genes are TRBV6-6 and TRBJ2-3; D is uncertain. Germline values: CDR1 MNHNY, CDR2 SVGAGI (reference sequence). Deletions cut 0 bases from V and 0 bases from J, with 10 bases between. The CDR3 consists of 16 residues. The CDR3 nucleotides read TGTGCCAGCAGTTACTCGAATCCTAGAAGCACAGATACGCAGTATTTT. As protein: CASSYSNPRSTDTQYF.

The gene calls are TRBV6-5 and TRBJ1-3; D remains ambiguous. The ends were cut back, 0 bases at V and 2 bases at J, with 11 bases in the middle. Looked up from germline, CDR1 is MNHEY and CDR2 is SVGAGI. The CDR3 runs to 16 residues. CDR3 in amino acids: CASSYSSWATGNTIYF. The DNA for the CDR3 is TGTGCCAGCAGTTACTCCTCGTGGGCGACTGGAAACACCATATATTTT.

The rearrangement joins TRBV28 to TRBJ1-5, with a tentative D call TRBD1 (5 bases). The CDR3 is 15 amino acids. With 7 bases removed from V and 0 bases from J, the gap between germline ends came to 13 bases. In germline, CDR1 is MDHEN, CDR2 SYDVKM. The CDR3 protein is CASTLGGYSNQPQHF. The CDR3 nucleotides read TGTGCCAGCACTCTGGGGGGATATAGCAATCAGCCCCAGCATTTT.

The rearrangement uses TRBV30 and TRBJ2-7, with 7 bases aligning to TRBD1. The CDR3 sequence is 12 residues long. J was trimmed by 10 bases and V by 3 bases; bases with no gene match: 9. Per the germline V gene, CDR1 is GTSNPN and CDR2 is SVGIG (reference sequence). The CDR3 sequence: CAWSGDRDVQYF. DNA of the CDR3: TGTGCCTGGAGCGGAGACAGGGACGTTCAGTACTTC.